Each of the 21 T cell receptor beta chains below was sequenced from the same sample in a study of T cell responses to AZD1222 COVID-19 vaccine. Sequencing used immunoSEQ multiplex PCR; TCRdb keeps in-frame clones, though not all of them. The table includes over 90,000 clones, 80% to 85% detected once. The sample in question was peripheral blood, obtained on day 0 of AZD1222 vaccination. The receptor source for this set is an adult in good health.

The chain has TRBV5-1 and TRBJ2-5; 9 nucleotides align to TRBD2. This CDR3 contains 13 residues. V dropped 4 bases and J dropped 7; count of bases not matched to a gene: 5. Germline V gene sequence: CDR1 SGHRS, CDR2 YFSETQ. The CDR3 is CASSRSGGTTQYF. DNA for the CDR3: TGCGCCAGCAGCCGAAGCGGGGGGACGACCCAGTACTTC. The full variable domain, rest sourced from reference TRBV5-1 and TRBJ2-5, is KAGVTQTPRYLIKTRGQQVTLSCSPISGHRSVSWYQQTPGQGLQFLFEYFSETQRNKGNFPGRFSGRQFSNSRSEMNVSTLELGDSALYLCASSRSGGTTQYFGPGTRLLVL.

The CDR3 DNA follows: TGTGCCAGTAACAGGGGGGTATATGGCTACACCTTC. It yields the protein CASNRGVYGYTF. V gene TRBV19 combines with J gene TRBJ1-2; 8 nucleotides align to TRBD1. The CDR3 spans 12 residues. Losses at the gene ends were 7 bases for V and 5 bases for J; bases not matched to a gene: 3. The germline CDR1 and CDR2 sequences are LNHDA and SQIVND (reference sequence).

J is TRBJ2-3 and V is TRBV4-2; D ambiguous. This CDR3 is built from 13 residues. Germline CDR1 is LGHNA and CDR2 is YNFKEQ. V lost 0 bases to trimming and J lost 5 bases, with 6 bases between them. CDR3: CASSQELVDTQYF. In nucleotides, the CDR3 is TGTGCCAGCAGCCAAGAATTGGTAGATACGCAGTATTTT.

The chain couples TRBV19 to TRBJ1-2; 7 bases agree with TRBD1. The CDR3 runs 14 residues. Germline CDR1 LNHDA, CDR2 SQIVND (reference sequence). Unmatched junction bases numbered 10, after V lost 8 bases and J lost 4 bases. The CDR3 coding sequence is TGTGCCAGTGCGACAGGGATAATCGCCTATGGCTACACCTTC. This encodes CASATGIIAYGYTF.

This chain links TRBV11-3 with TRBJ1-1, with D perhaps TRBD1 (5 bases). Germline lookup yields CDR1 SGHNT and CDR2 YENEEA. The length of the CDR3 is 14 residues. V was clipped by 4 bases and J by 1 base, with 10 bases between them. DNA of the CDR3: TGTGCCAGCAGCTCCAGGGCCGAGAACACTGAAGCTTTCTTT. It yields the protein CASSSRAENTEAFF. Complete variable domain (other parts from reference TRBV11-3 and TRBJ1-1): EAGVVQSPRYKIIEKKQPVAFWCNPISGHNTLYWYLQNLGQGPELLIRYENEEAVDDSQLPKDRFSAERLKGVDSTLKIQPAELGDSAVYLCASSSRAENTEAFFGQGTRLTVV.

The chain has TRBV18 and TRBJ2-2; D perhaps matches TRBD1 (6 bases). The germline V and J ends were trimmed by 2 bases and 6 bases, with 13 bases remaining between them. This CDR3 is built from 15 residues. Germline CDR1 KGHSH, CDR2 LQKENI. CDR3 DNA sequence: TGTGCCAGCTCACCAAGACAGGATAGGGCCGGGGAGCTGTTTTTT. Translated: CASSPRQDRAGELFF.

The chain combines TRBV6-2 or TRBV6-3 with TRBJ1-5, with D perhaps matching TRBD1 (6 bases). The ends were cut back, 4 bases at V and 5 bases at J, with 15 bases in the middle. Germline-derived CDR1 and CDR2 are MNHEY and SVGEGT. CDR3 length: 15 amino acids. CDR3 loop: CASSSRGLGDQPQHF. In DNA, the CDR3 is TGTGCCAGCAGTTCGAGGGGGTTGGGGGATCAGCCCCAGCATTTT.

The sample holds a few counts of this clone. V gene TRBV9 combines with J gene TRBJ2-7; D is possibly TRBD2 (6 bases). Germline V lookup: CDR1 SGDLS, CDR2 YYNGEE. This CDR3 contains 15 residues. V was trimmed by 0 bases and J by 7 bases, leaving 17 bases between them. This chain's CDR3 is CASSVDGGLLGEQYF. CDR3 sequence (DNA): TGTGCCAGCAGCGTAGACGGAGGACTACTAGGTGAGCAGTACTTC.

The rearrangement uses TRBV21-1 and TRBJ1-5; the D call in the table, TRBD1, was not verified against the DNA. TRBV21-1 is marked as a pseudogene. The CDR3 loop spans 18 amino acids. The CDR3 is CASSKVDRGGLSNQPQHF. CDR3 nucleotides: TGTGCCAGCAGCAAAGTAGACAGGGGGGGACTTAGCAATCAGCCCCAGCATTTT.

This clone was picked up one time. V usage is TRBV19 and J usage is TRBJ1-3; 7 nucleotides match TRBD1. The V and J ends lost 4 bases and 2 bases, in that order; junction bases with no gene match: 2. The CDR3 covers 14 residues. Germline V CDR1 and CDR2: LNHDA, SQIVND (reference sequence). The CDR3 region is CASSSTGAGNTIYF. The CDR3, as DNA: TGTGCCAGTAGTAGTACAGGGGCTGGAAACACCATATATTTT.

V and J are TRBV14 and TRBJ1-4; 9 positions match TRBD1. The junction had 7 bases not matched to a gene; V was cut back by 6 bases and J by 8 bases. This CDR3 spans 14 amino acids. CDR1 is SGHDN, CDR2 FVKESK, per germline. DNA of the CDR3: TGTGCCAGCAGTCGGGGACAGGGTCACGAAAAACTGTTTTTT. This codes for CASSRGQGHEKLFF.

The rearrangement joins TRBV6-1 to TRBJ2-1; TRBD2 matches 9 bases. The CDR3 sequence is 14 residues long. Germline V lookup: CDR1 MNHNS, CDR2 SASEGT. The V gene end was trimmed by 3 bases and the J gene end by 10 bases; junction bases not matched to a gene: 7. The CDR3 DNA reads TGTGCCAGCAGTGAGTCCGGGACTAGCCGCGAGCAGTTCTTC. The encoded protein is CASSESGTSREQFF.

A few counts support this clone. This chain links TRBV6-2 or TRBV6-3 with TRBJ1-1, with D perhaps matching TRBD1 (5 bases). Germline assignment: CDR1 MNHEY and CDR2 SVGEGT. V shed 0 bases and J shed 0 bases, with 11 bases lying between them. The CDR3 covers 16 residues. The CDR3 loop is CASSYSSTELNTEAFF. For the CDR3, the DNA is TGTGCCAGCAGTTACTCCTCGACAGAGCTGAACACTGAAGCTTTCTTT.

This chain links TRBV24-1 with TRBJ2-1, with 13 positions matching TRBD2. CDR1 is KGHDR, CDR2 SFDVKD, per germline. V lost 1 base to trimming and J lost 0 bases; unmatched junction nucleotides: 14. The CDR3 has 22 amino acids. This chain's CDR3 is CATSDFGLAGANSWGSYNEQFF. In DNA, the CDR3 is TGTGCCACCAGTGATTTCGGACTAGCGGGGGCCAATAGCTGGGGCTCCTACAATGAGCAGTTCTTC.

V usage is TRBV10-3 and J usage is TRBJ2-7; 12 bases line up with TRBD2. Germline loops: CDR1 ENHRY, CDR2 SYGVKD. CDR3 size: 13 residues. J gave up 6 bases and V 10 bases, and 7 bases lay outside the gene matches. DNA for the CDR3: TGTGCCACCCTACTAGCGGGAGGAAGCGAGCAGTACTTC. As protein: CATLLAGGSEQYF.

This rearrangement joins TRBV12-5 to TRBJ2-7; 8 bases fit TRBD2. There are 17 residues in the CDR3. The germline CDR1 and CDR2 sequences are LGHNT and FRNRAP. Trimming at V came to 1 base and at J to 0 bases, leaving 8 bases not matched to a gene. The CDR3 DNA follows: TGTGCTAGTGGTTTGGGCCTGACTAGCGACCACTCCTACGAGCAGTACTTC. Translation: CASGLGLTSDHSYEQYF.

The J gene is TRBJ1-5, the V gene TRBV19; 8 nucleotides align to TRBD1. Germline V gene sequence: CDR1 LNHDA, CDR2 SQIVND (reference sequence). CDR3 length: 17 residues. The ends lost 5 bases at V and 2 bases at J; junction bases unmatched: 11. CDR3 nucleotide sequence: TGTGCCAGTAGTCTCTTACCAGGGGGCCTCGGCAATCAGCCCCAGCATTTT. Amino acid sequence: CASSLLPGGLGNQPQHF.

Turning to this clone: This specimen includes other DNA sequences encoding the same CDR3. This chain uses TRBV9 with TRBJ1-2, with TRBD1 identical over 9 bases. The CDR3 sequence is 14 residues long. The V and J ends lost 4 bases and 2 bases, in that order; junction bases with no gene match: 3. Germline CDR1 and CDR2: SGDLS and YYNGEE. CDR3 nucleotide sequence: TGTGCCAGCAGCCCCGGACAGGGGAACTATGGCTACACCTTC. This translates into CASSPGQGNYGYTF.

This sequence joins TRBV3-1 (or the pseudogene TRBV3-2) and TRBJ2-3; unclear D gene. CDR1 LGHDT and CDR2 YNNKEL come from the germline V gene (reference sequence). V shed 0 bases and J shed 0 bases, with 4 bases lying between them. The CDR3 covers 14 residues. The CDR3 loop is CASSQDRSTDTQYF. CDR3 coding DNA: TGTGCCAGCAGCCAAGACAGAAGCACAGATACGCAGTATTTT.

V and J are TRBV28 and TRBJ1-4, with no clear D. V dropped 6 bases and J dropped 8 bases, with 19 bases sitting between them. Germline CDR1 reads MDHEN; CDR2 reads SYDVKM. This CDR3 spans 15 amino acids. The CDR3 reads CASSPDLGLWEKLFF. For the CDR3, the DNA is TGTGCCAGCAGCCCTGACTTGGGTTTGTGGGAAAAACTGTTTTTT.

The J gene is TRBJ2-5, the V gene TRBV18; 11 bases fit TRBD1. The V gene end was trimmed by 4 bases and the J gene end by 2 bases; junction bases not matched to a gene: 6. Germline CDR1 KGHSH, CDR2 LQKENI. The CDR3 length is 16 residues. CDR3 sequence reads: CASSRRTGGGQETQYF. As DNA, the CDR3 is TGTGCCAGCTCACGACGGACAGGGGGCGGGCAAGAGACCCAGTACTTC.